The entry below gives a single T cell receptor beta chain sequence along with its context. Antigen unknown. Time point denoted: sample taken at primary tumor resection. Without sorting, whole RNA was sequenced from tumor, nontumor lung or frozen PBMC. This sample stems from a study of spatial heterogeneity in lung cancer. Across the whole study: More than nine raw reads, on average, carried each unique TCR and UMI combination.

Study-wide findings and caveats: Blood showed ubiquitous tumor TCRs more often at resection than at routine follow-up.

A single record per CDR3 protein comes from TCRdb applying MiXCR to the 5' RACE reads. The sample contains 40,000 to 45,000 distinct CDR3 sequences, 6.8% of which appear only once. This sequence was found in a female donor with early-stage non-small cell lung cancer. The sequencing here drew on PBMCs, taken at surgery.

CDR3 DNA: TGTGCCAGTAGTGGCGGGTCAGTAGCTCAGCCCCAGCATTTT. This gives the protein CASSGGSVAQPQHF. The chain links TRBV19 to TRBJ1-5; D is uncertain. Germline V gene sequence: CDR1 LNHDA, CDR2 SQIVND (reference sequence). The V gene lost 5 bases and the J gene lost 6 bases, with 14 bases spanning the gap. The CDR3 consists of 14 residues.